The next 19 T cell receptor beta chains were all read from a single sample in a study of blood T cell repertoires in COVID-19. The table came from immunoSEQ multiplex PCR; TCRdb's copy has only in-frame clones and leaves some out. The data contain tens of thousands of clones, approximately 88% of them singletons. Sequenced sample: peripheral blood. The source is a woman aged 70-85 years with acute or convalescent COVID-19.

The chain recombines TRBV6-4 with TRBJ1-1; D ambiguous. Germline CDR1 MRHNA, CDR2 SNTAGT. V shed 4 bases and J shed 4 bases, with 13 bases lying between them. This CDR3 comprises 14 residues. The CDR3 DNA follows: TGTGCCAGCAGTGTGGGAAGGGAGAGCACTGAAGCTTTCTTT. The encoded protein is CASSVGRESTEAFF.

This clone was found once. The V and J genes are TRBV2 and TRBJ1-5; D is uncertain. V was pared by 8 bases and J by 0 bases, with 14 bases between. Germline values: CDR1 SNHLY, CDR2 FYNNEI. The CDR3 has 15 amino acids. CDR3 loop: CASVWQANSNQPQHF. CDR3 bases: TGTGCCAGCGTTTGGCAGGCGAATAGCAATCAGCCCCAGCATTTT.

This clone is a singleton in its sample. The chain employs TRBV9 and TRBJ2-2; 9 bases are shared with TRBD2. The CDR3 is made up of 16 amino acids. The germline V gene has CDR1 SGDLS and CDR2 YYNGEE. V lost 4 bases to trimming and J lost 4 bases; unmatched junction nucleotides: 8. The DNA of the CDR3 is TGTGCCAGCAGCCCCCTAGCGGGATCGCTCACCGGGGAGCTGTTTTTT. Its protein product is CASSPLAGSLTGELFF.

The DNA of the CDR3 is TGTGCCAGCAGTCAACGAACAGTTATCACAGATACGCAGTATTTT. Translating gives CASSQRTVITDTQYF. The chain couples TRBV11-3 to TRBJ2-3, with no clear D. With 6 bases removed from V and 2 bases from J, the gap between germline ends came to 15 bases. Germline CDR1 is SGHNT and CDR2 is YENEEA. The CDR3 sequence is 15 residues long.

CDR3 sequence reads: CASSFQGGNQPQHF. CDR3 nucleotide sequence: TGTGCCAGCAGCTTCCAGGGGGGCAATCAGCCCCAGCATTTT. The V call is TRBV7-9, the J call TRBJ1-5; 7 bases fit TRBD1. V shed 3 bases, J shed 2 bases, and the junction held 1 base outside the gene matches. Germline lookup yields CDR1 SEHNR and CDR2 FQNEAQ (reference sequence). This CDR3 has 14 amino acids.

The chain recombines TRBV27 with TRBJ1-1; tentatively, D is TRBD1 (5 bases). CDR1 and CDR2 from the germline V gene are MNHEY and SMNVEV (reference sequence). CDR3 length: 15 residues. Trimming removed 4 bases from V and 3 bases from J, with 15 bases in between. For the CDR3, the DNA is TGTGCCAGCAGTTGGACAAATGGTTGGGACACTGAAGCTTTCTTT. Amino acids: CASSWTNGWDTEAFF.

This chain connects TRBV11-2 to TRBJ2-4; D perhaps matches TRBD2 (6 bases). This CDR3 has 13 residues. V was trimmed by 5 bases and J by 8 bases, leaving 13 bases between them. Germline V lookup: CDR1 SGHAT, CDR2 FQNNGV. The CDR3 loop is CASSHGTGDIQYF. The CDR3 DNA sequence: TGTGCCAGCAGCCACGGGACTGGTGACATTCAGTACTTC.

A single count supports this clone. In DNA, the CDR3 is TGTGCCAGCCGGGGGTACGCTAATGAAAAACTGTTTTTT. It specifies CASRGYANEKLFF. The gene calls are TRBV11-3 and TRBJ1-4; D is possibly TRBD1 (5 bases). Germline CDR1 SGHNT, CDR2 YENEEA. CDR3 length: 13 residues. Between the trimmed V and J ends, which lost 8 bases and 3 bases, there was a span of 10 bases.

J is TRBJ2-3 and V is TRBV19; 12 positions match TRBD2. Losses at the gene ends were 5 bases for V and 5 bases for J; bases not matched to a gene: 5. This CDR3 has 15 residues. The germline V gene encodes CDR1 LNHDA and CDR2 SQIVND (reference sequence). CDR3 region: CASSAGLAGLDTQYF. The CDR3 coding sequence is TGTGCCAGTAGTGCGGGACTAGCGGGTCTAGATACGCAGTATTTT.

A single count supports this clone. The V gene is TRBV13, the J gene TRBJ2-2; TRBD2 agrees at 8 bases. J gave up 8 bases and V 5 bases, and 7 bases lay outside the gene matches. This CDR3 has 14 amino acids. Per the germline V gene, CDR1 is PRHDT and CDR2 is FYEKMQ (reference sequence). The CDR3 loop is CASSRIGGAGELFF. CDR3 DNA: TGTGCCAGCAGCCGCATCGGGGGGGCTGGGGAGCTGTTTTTT. Full variable domain (remainder filled in from reference TRBV13 and TRBJ2-2): AAGVIQSPRHLIKEKRETATLKCYPIPRHDTVYWYQQGPGQDPQFLISFYEKMQSDKGSIPDRFSAQQFSDYHSELNMSSLELGDSALYFCASSRIGGAGELFFGEGSRLTVL.

The chain links TRBV5-8 to TRBJ2-1, with 7 bases lining up with TRBD2. CDR1 and CDR2 (germline): SGHTS, YDEGEE. V lost 8 bases and J lost 5; bases outside the gene matches: 13. The CDR3 length is 15 residues. Here the CDR3 DNA reads TGTGCCAGTATCCTCCCCGGGACTAACGACAATGAGCAGTTCTTC. Translating gives CASILPGTNDNEQFF.

The rearrangement uses TRBV6-5 and TRBJ1-3; D unclear. Trimming stripped 7 bases from V and 0 bases from J, with 13 bases between. The germline V gene has CDR1 MNHEY and CDR2 SVGAGI. The CDR3 has 15 amino acids. CDR3 bases: TGTGCCAGCATACCACCCGGGTTCTCTGGAAACACCATATATTTT. Protein: CASIPPGFSGNTIYF.

This sequence joins TRBV7-3 and TRBJ1-1; 8 positions agree with TRBD1. Germline trimming cut 5 bases from V and 5 bases from J; bases unmatched to any gene: 4. Per the germline V gene, CDR1 is SGHTA and CDR2 is FQGTGA. This CDR3 contains 13 residues. The CDR3, as DNA: TGTGCCAGCAGCCCAGGGGGCCCAACTGAAGCTTTCTTT. Translating gives CASSPGGPTEAFF.

This chain connects TRBV11-2 to TRBJ1-4, with D possibly TRBD1 on 5 matching bases. The ends were cut back, 1 base at V and 4 bases at J, with 10 bases in the middle. The CDR3 is 15 residues long. Germline CDR1 SGHAT, CDR2 FQNNGV. The CDR3 bases are TGTGCCAGCAGCTTAGTGGCGGGGGATAATGAAAAACTGTTTTTT. Translating gives CASSLVAGDNEKLFF.

The V gene is TRBV6-5, the J gene TRBJ2-4; TRBD2 agrees at 10 bases. The V gene's germline CDR1 is MNHEY and CDR2 SVGAGI. The CDR3 totals 15 residues. The V segment lost 6 bases and the J segment 7 bases; nucleotides outside the gene matches: 9. CDR3 amino acids: CASSQLAGEGNIQYF. In DNA form, the CDR3 reads TGTGCCAGCAGCCAGCTAGCGGGAGAGGGGAACATTCAGTACTTC.

The CDR3 DNA is TGTGCCAGCAGGGCAGGGGGTAGCAATCAGCCCCAGCATTTT. This sequence encodes CASRAGGSNQPQHF. The rearrangement links TRBV27 to TRBJ1-5; 7 nucleotides line up with TRBD1. Germline trimming cut 6 bases from V and 0 bases from J; bases unmatched to any gene: 2. CDR1 and CDR2 from the germline V gene are MNHEY and SMNVEV (reference sequence). There are 14 residues in the CDR3.

V is TRBV18 and J is TRBJ2-2, with D possibly matching TRBD1 (5 bases). Germline V gene lookup returns CDR1 KGHSH and CDR2 LQKENI. Trimming removed 6 bases at V and 5 bases at J, with 10 bases between. This CDR3 comprises 13 residues. The CDR3 sequence: CASSQQETGELFF. The CDR3 DNA reads as TGTGCCAGCTCCCAACAGGAGACCGGGGAGCTGTTTTTT.

A remark on this clone: The same CDR3 can be traced to other DNA sequences in this sample. V is TRBV7-9 and J is TRBJ2-1; TRBD2 is a possible D gene (5 bases). The CDR3 has 12 residues. Germline loops: CDR1 SEHNR, CDR2 FQNEAQ (reference sequence). Deletions cut 5 bases from V and 7 bases from J, with 9 bases between. The CDR3 loop reads CASSPGGNEQFF. The CDR3 nucleotides read TGTGCCAGCAGCCCCGGCGGGAATGAGCAGTTCTTC.

V and J are TRBV10-3 and TRBJ2-2, with TRBD1 matching over 8 bases. CDR1 is ENHRY and CDR2 is SYGVKD in the germline V gene. This CDR3 spans 17 amino acids. The ends lost 6 bases at V and 1 base at J; junction bases unmatched: 10. This CDR3 is CAIRPSFGTGNTGELFF. The DNA for the CDR3 is TGTGCCATCAGACCCAGTTTCGGGACAGGGAACACCGGGGAGCTGTTTTTT.